The subject of this entry is one TCR beta chain. The CDR3 runs to 18 residues. The V gene's germline CDR1 is SGDLS and CDR2 YYNGEE. The junction had 14 bases not matched to a gene; V was cut back by 0 bases and J by 4 bases. These data come from a study of T-cell memory formation after mild COVID-19. TCRdb processed the 5' RACE reads anew with MiXCR; each CDR3 protein has one entry. The table records 410,000 or so distinct CDR3 sequences, roughly a quarter of them present only once. The sample taken for sequencing was PBMCs or a T cell subset sorted from them (not recorded which). The gene calls are TRBV9 and TRBJ1-1; 8 bases are a match to TRBD1. The sequence came from an adult woman who had mild COVID-19 (a few samples of this study predate the infection). Cell type and time point are not known. This CDR3 is CASSVDPGQGWESTEAFF. CDR3 nucleotide sequence: TGTGCCAGCAGCGTAGATCCCGGACAGGGATGGGAGAGCACTGAAGCTTTCTTT.